This T cell receptor (beta chain) was recovered during a study of control samples from healthy donors and cancer patients. This CDR3 has 13 amino acids. Germline V gene lookup returns CDR1 SGHRS and CDR2 YFSETQ. Trimming left V 3 bases short and J 0 bases short, with 6 bases between. Using immunoSEQ multiplex PCR, the repertoire was profiled, and TCRdb retains in-frame clones only, with some absent. The repertoire consists of 150,000 or so clones, with 93% occurring once and the leading ten covering more than 5%. Input material: blood. The chain combines TRBV5-1 with TRBJ1-1; D unresolved. The clonotype comes from a man aged 18-30 years in good health. CDR3 DNA sequence: TGCGCCAGCAGCTATTACCTGAACACTGAAGCTTTCTTT. Its protein is CASSYYLNTEAFF.